Included here is one TCR beta chain sequence, with context. The record originates from a study of blood T cell repertoires in COVID-19. Authors' methods: Amplification from reference gene primers served as the basis for estimated nucleated cell counts. Here immunoSEQ multiplex PCR was the method, and the copy in TCRdb shows in-frame clones only, minus some. D and trimming were read from the DNA, whereas the V and J calls and clone size are those reported in that table. The data hold 200,000 to 250,000 clones, with around 86% observed a single time. CDR3 size: 12 residues. V lost 9 bases, J lost 8 bases, and 4 bases stayed unmatched. Germline V gives CDR1 WNHNN, CDR2 SYGVQD (reference sequence).

This receptor was obtained from a man aged 25-45 years who had recovered from COVID-19. This chain uses TRBV10-1 with TRBJ2-1, with 10 bases lining up with TRBD2. The specimen sequenced was peripheral blood. CDR3 loop: CASSSGGHEQFF. DNA for the CDR3: TGCGCCAGTTCTAGCGGGGGCCATGAGCAGTTCTTC.